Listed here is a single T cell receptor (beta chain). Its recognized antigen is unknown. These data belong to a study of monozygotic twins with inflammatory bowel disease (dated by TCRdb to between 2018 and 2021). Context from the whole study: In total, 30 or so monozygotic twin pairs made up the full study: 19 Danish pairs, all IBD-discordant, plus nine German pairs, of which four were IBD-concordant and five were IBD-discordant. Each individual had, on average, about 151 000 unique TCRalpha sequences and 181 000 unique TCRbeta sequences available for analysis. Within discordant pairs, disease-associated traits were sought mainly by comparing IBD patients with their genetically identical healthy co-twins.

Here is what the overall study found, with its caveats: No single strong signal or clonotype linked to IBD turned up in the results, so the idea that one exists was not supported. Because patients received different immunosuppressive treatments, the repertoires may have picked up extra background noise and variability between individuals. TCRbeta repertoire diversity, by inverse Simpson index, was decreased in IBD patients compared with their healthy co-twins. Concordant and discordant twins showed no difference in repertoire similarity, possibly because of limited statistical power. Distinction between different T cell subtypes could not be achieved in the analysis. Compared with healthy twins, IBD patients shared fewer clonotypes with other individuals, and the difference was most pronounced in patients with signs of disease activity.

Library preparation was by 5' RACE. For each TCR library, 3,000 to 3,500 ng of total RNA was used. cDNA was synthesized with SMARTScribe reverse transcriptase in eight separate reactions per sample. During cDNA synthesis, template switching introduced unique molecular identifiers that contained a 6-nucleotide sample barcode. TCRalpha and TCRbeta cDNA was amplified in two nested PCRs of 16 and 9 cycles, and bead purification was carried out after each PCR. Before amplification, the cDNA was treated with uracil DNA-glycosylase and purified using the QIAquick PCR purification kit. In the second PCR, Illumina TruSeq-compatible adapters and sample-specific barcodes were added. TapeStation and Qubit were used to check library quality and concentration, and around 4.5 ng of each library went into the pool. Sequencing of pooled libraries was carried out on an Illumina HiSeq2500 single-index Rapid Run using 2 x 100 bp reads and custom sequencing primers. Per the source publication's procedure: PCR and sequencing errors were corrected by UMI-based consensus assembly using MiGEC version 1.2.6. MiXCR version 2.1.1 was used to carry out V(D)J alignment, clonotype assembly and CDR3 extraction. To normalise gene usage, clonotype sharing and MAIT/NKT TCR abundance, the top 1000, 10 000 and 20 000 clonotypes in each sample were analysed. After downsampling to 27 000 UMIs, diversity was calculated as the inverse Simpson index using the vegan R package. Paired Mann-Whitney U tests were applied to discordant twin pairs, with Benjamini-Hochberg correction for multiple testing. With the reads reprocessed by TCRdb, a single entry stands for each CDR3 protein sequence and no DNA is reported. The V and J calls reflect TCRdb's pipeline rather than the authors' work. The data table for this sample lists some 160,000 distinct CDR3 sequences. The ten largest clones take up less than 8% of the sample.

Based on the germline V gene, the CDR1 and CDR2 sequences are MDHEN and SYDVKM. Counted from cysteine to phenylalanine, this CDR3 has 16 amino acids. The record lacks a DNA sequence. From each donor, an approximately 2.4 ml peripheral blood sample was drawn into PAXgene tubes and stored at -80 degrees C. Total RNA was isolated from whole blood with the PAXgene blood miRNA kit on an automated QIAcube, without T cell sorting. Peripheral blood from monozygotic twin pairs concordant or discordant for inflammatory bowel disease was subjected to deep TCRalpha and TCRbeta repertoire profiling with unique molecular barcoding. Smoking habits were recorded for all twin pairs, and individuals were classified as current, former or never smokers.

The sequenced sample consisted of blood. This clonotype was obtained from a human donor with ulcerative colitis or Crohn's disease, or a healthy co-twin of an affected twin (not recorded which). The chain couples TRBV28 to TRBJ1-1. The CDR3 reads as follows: CASSPPLPGRFTEAFF.